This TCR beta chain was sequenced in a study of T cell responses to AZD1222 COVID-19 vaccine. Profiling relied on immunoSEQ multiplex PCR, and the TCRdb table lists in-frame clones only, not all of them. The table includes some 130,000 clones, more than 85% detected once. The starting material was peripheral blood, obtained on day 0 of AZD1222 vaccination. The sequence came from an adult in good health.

The CDR3, as DNA: TGTGCCTGGAGTGCCGGGACAGGGGATTCACCCCTCCACTTT. It codes for CAWSAGTGDSPLHF. This chain uses TRBV30 with TRBJ1-6, with TRBD1 matching over 10 bases. Germline lookup yields CDR1 GTSNPN and CDR2 SVGIG (reference sequence). The CDR3 spans 14 residues. V lost 1 base to trimming and J lost 8 bases; unmatched junction nucleotides: 2.